This TCR beta chain was documented in a study of shared clonotypes between healthy human individuals. Notes on the study in general: What naive subsets generally showed was a larger estimated richness than memory subsets showed. The study found about 4.6% of naive CD4 clonotypes shared across a few donors.

For this clone: Its target is unknown. This CDR3 is also generated by other DNA sequences in the sample.

Naive CD8 cells, CD45RO-negative and positively selected for CCR7, excluded terminally differentiated effector memory CD45RA+ cells. Adult donors, all healthy and HIV-negative, had no recent acute infections or vaccinations. V lost 2 bases and J lost 4; bases outside the gene matches: 4. Germline V gene data show CDR1 as MNHEY and CDR2 as SMNVEV (reference sequence). This CDR3 has 15 residues. Measured with immunoSEQ multiplex PCR; TCRdb has only the in-frame clones, and not every one. The data hold about 600,000 clones, with 98% observed a single time. V gene TRBV27 combines with J gene TRBJ2-7, with TRBD1 matching over 11 bases. The source material was naive CD8+ T cells sorted from blood. The sequence derives from a man under 40 in good health. The CDR3, as DNA: TGTGCCAGCAGTTTAGGGACAGGGGGAGGGTACGAGCAGTACTTC. Translation gives CASSLGTGGGYEQYF.